A selection of T cell receptor beta chains follows, all from one sample in a study of beta chain features in type 1 diabetes. TCRdb keeps only in-frame clones here, not all; method: immunoSEQ multiplex PCR. The repertoire consists of about 150,000 clones, with 10% occurring once and the leading ten covering less than 0.5%. The sample was central memory CD4+ T cells from blood. The origin of the receptors is a man aged 25 to 40 with type 1 diabetes. The CDR3 runs from the conserved cysteine through the conserved F or W.

j_call,v_call,cdr3_aa
TRBJ1-1,TRBV27,CASSSQGRATEAFF
TRBJ1-2,TRBV5-1,CASSTQGLDYGYTF
TRBJ2-1,TRBV5-1,CASSLLQTGNEQFF
TRBJ2-3,TRBV18,CASSPYTDTQYF
TRBJ2-2,TRBV28,CASTSYAGELFF
TRBJ2-7,TRBV5-1,CASSLVAGDNEQYF
TRBJ1-2,TRBV5-6,CASSFPRERGYGYTF
TRBJ2-3,TRBV4-2,CASSQDGRLASTDTQYF
TRBJ2-5,TRBV5-4,CASSLGQGRETQYF
TRBJ2-5,TRBV5-1,CASSPPTGTGGETQYF
TRBJ1-5,TRBV18,CASSPSPATGNNQPQHF
TRBJ2-1,TRBV18,CASSPPGTPSQEQFF
TRBJ2-1,TRBV12-5,CASTTPGLTNEQFF
TRBJ2-5,TRBV7-9,CASRGGASETQYF
TRBJ2-1,TRBV7-3,CASSLGTIRGGEQFF